Listed here is a single TCR beta chain. Its matching antigen is unknown. The junction differs from germline at one of its ends, possibly a read error. This specimen belongs to a study of T-cell reconstitution after alpha-beta-depleted transplantation in children. Study-level points and caveats: At day 60, the high TCRbeta diversity found in some patients originated from recipient T cells and thymic progenitors that had survived. It was newly produced T cells that mostly accounted for T-cell counts and diversity one year after transplant.

Preparation of the TCRbeta library was carried out with unique molecular identifiers. Using its own MiXCR run on the PCR reads, TCRdb lists one record per CDR3 protein. The sample includes some 120,000 distinct CDR3 sequences, 9% to 12% of them seen just once. Germline V lookup: CDR1 SNHLY, CDR2 FYNNEI. CDR3 length equals 11 residues. The sequence derives from a boy between 2 and 10 years old with acute lymphoblastic leukemia, due to receive a stem cell transplant. This chain connects TRBV2 to TRBJ1-2; unclear D gene. Source: PBMCs, taken before TCRalphabeta/CD19-depleted stem cell transplant. CDR3 protein: CASSEPGPMSF. The CDR3 nucleotides are TGTGCCAGCAGTGAACCAGGCCCGATGTCCTTC. Looking up the rest from reference TRBV2 and TRBJ1-2 gives the full variable domain: EPEVTQTPSHQVTQMGQEVILRCVPISNHLYFYWYRQILGQKVEFLVSFYNNEISEKSEIFDDQFSVERPDGSNFTLKIRSTKLEDSAMYFCASSEPGPMSFGSGTRLTVV.